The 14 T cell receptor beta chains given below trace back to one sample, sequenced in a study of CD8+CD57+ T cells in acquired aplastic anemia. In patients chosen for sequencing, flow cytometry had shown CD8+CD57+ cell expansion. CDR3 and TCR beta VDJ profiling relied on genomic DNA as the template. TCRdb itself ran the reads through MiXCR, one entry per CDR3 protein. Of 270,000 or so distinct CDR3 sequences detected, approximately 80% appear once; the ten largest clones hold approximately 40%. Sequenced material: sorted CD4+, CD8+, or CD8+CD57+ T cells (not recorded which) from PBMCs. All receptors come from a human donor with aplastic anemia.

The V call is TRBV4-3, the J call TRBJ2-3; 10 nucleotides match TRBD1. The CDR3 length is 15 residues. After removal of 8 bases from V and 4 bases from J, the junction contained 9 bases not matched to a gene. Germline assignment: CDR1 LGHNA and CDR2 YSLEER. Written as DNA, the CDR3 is TGCGCCAGCCGAACCCGGGACAGGGGCCCAGATACGCAGTATTTT. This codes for CASRTRDRGPDTQYF.

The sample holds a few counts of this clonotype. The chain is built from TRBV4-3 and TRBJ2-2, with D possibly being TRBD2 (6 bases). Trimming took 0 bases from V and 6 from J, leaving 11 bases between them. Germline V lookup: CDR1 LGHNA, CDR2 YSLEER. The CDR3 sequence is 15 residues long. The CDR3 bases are TGCGCCAGCAGCCAAGATGGAGGAGGGTCCGGGGAGCTGTTTTTT. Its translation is CASSQDGGGSGELFF.

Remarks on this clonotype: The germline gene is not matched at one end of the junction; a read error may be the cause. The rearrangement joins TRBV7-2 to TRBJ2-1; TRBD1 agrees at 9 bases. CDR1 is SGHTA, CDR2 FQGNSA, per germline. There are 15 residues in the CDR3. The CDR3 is CASSWGQGSYNDQFF. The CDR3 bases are TGTGCCAGTAGCTGGGGACAGGGATCCTACAATGACCAGTTCTTC.

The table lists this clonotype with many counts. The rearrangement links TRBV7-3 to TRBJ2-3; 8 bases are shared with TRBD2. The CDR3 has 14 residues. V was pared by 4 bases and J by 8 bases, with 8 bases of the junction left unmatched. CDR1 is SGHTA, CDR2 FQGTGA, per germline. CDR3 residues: CASSSAGGPGTQYF. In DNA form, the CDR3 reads TGTGCCAGCAGCTCTGCGGGAGGTCCCGGTACGCAGTATTTT.

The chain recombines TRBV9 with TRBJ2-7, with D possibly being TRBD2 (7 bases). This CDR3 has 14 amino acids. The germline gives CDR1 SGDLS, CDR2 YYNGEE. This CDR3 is CATSGGGDRYDQYV. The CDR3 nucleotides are TGTGCCACCAGCGGAGGGGGGGATAGGTACGATCAGTACGTC.

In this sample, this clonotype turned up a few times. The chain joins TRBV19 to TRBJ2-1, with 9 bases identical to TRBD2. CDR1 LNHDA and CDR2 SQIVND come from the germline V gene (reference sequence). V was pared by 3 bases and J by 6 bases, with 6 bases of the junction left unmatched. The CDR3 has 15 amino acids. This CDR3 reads CASSMGLASFNEQFF. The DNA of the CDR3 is TGTGCCAGTAGTATGGGACTAGCCTCGTTCAATGAGCAGTTCTTC.

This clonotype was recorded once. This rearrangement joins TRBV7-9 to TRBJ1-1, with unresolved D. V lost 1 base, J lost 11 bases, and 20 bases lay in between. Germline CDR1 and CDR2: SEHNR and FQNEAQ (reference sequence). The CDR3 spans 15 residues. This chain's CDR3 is CASSLDRSYEANAFF. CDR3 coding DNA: TGTGCCAGCAGCTTAGATCGTAGCTACGAGGCCAACGCTTTCTTT. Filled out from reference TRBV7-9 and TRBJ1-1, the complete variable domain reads DTGVSQNPRHKITKRGQNVTFRCDPISEHNRLYWYRQTLGQGPEFLTYFQNEAQLEKSRLLSDRFSAERPKGSFSTLEIQRTEQGDSAMYLCASSLDRSYEANAFFGQGTRLTVV.

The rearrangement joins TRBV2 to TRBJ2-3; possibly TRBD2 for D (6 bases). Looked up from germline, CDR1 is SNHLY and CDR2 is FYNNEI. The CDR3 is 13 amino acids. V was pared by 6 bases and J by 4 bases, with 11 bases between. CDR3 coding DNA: TGTGCCAGCAGAGCACCGGGGGCAGATACGCAGTATTTT. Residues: CASRAPGADTQYF.

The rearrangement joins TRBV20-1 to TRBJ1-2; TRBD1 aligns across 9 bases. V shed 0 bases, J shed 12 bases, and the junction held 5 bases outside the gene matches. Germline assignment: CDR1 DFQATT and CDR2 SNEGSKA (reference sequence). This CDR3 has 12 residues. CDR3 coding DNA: TGCAGTGCTAGAGAGGGGGACAGGGACAACACCTTC. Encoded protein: CSAREGDRDNTF.

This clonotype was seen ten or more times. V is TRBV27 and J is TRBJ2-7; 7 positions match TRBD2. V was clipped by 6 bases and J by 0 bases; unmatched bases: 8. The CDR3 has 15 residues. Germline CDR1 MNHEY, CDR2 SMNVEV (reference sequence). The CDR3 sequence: CASSPGASGSYEQYF. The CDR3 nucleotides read TGTGCCAGCAGCCCCGGAGCTAGCGGCTCCTACGAGCAGTACTTC.

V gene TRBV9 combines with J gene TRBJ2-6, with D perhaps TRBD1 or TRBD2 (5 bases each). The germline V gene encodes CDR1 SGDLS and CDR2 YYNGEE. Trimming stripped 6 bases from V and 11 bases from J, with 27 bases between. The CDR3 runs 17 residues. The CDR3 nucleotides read TGTGCCAGCACCGTGGGGGTGGGGACCACTGGAGCTTACGTCCTGACTTTC. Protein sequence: CASTVGVGTTGAYVLTF.

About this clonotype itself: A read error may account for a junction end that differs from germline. The CDR3 nucleotides read TGTGCCAGCAGCTACACAAGCTACAAGCAGTACTTC. This translates into CASSYTSYKQYF. The chain links TRBV10-3 to TRBJ2-3; D unclear. Matching the DNA end better, TRBJ2-7 makes the J call doubtful. Germline loops: CDR1 ENHRY, CDR2 SYGVKD. The CDR3 runs to 12 residues.

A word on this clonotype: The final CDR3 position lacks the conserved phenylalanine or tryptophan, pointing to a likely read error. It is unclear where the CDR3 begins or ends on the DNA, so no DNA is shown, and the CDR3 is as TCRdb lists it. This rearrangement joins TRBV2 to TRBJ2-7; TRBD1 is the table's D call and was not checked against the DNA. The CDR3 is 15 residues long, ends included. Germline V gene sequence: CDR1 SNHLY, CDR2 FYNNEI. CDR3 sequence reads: CASGGGGTDTQDFYP.

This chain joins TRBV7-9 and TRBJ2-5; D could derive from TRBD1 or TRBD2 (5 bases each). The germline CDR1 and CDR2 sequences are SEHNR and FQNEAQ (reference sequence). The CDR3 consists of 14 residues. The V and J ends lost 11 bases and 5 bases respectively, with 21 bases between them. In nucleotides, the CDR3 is TGTGCCGCCAGGAGAGGCAGGGAGCACGAGACCCAGTACTTC. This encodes CAARRGREHETQYF.